This T cell receptor (beta chain) was recovered during a study of CD8 T cells in Susac syndrome. Sequencing of TCR beta drew on CD8+ and CD4+ T cells from blood. In contrast to the negatively isolated CD8+ and CD4+ T cells, TEMRA cells were FACS-enriched. The RNA, roughly 0.45 to 1 ug, was put through reverse transcription using random hexamers. The method of amplification for TCR beta CDR3 was immunoSEQ multiplex PCR, covering 54 Vbeta and 13 Jbeta. TCRdb reprocessed the immunoSEQ multiplex PCR reads via MiXCR and lists one record per CDR3 protein. In the table there are about 160,000 distinct CDR3 sequences, approximately 94% of which are singletons. Per the germline V gene, CDR1 is MNHEY and CDR2 is SMNVEV (reference sequence). The CDR3 totals 14 residues. V gave up 6 bases and J gave up 2 bases, with 11 bases separating them.

The TCR sequence derives from a human donor with multiple sclerosis. The specimen was CD4+ T cells from PBMCs. V and J are TRBV27 and TRBJ1-3, with D possibly being TRBD1 (5 bases). The CDR3 DNA is TGTGCCAGCAGACCTAGGGACGCTGGAAACACCATATATTTT. This codes for CASRPRDAGNTIYF.